This T cell receptor beta chain appears in the sequencing data of a study of T cells in Graves' hyperthyroidism and ophthalmopathy (dated by TCRdb to about 2019). In terms of the full investigation: Peripheral blood samples were taken at initial diagnosis, before any treatment was given. TCR Vbeta CDR3 sequencing of 140 or so peripheral blood samples (roughly 43 ophthalmopathy, 75 or so hyperthyroidism and some 17 progressor patients) is reported in the paper. To identify TCR V-J signatures that set the groups apart, the researchers used a discovery cohort of roughly 100 patients, made up of 40 to 45 with Graves' ophthalmopathy and about 60 with stable Graves' hyperthyroidism. Following sampling, methimazole starting at 30 mg daily was given to hyperthyroidism patients, and high-dose intravenous methylprednisolone was given to ophthalmopathy patients. In about 6 Graves' hyperthyroidism patients, the study also compared T-cell repertoires from thyroid tissue with T-cell repertoires from blood. The 85 to 100 discovery patients were divided at random into training and test sets in a 7:3 ratio. An independent validation cohort of fewer than 20 hyperthyroidism patients and about 15 patients who later progressed to ophthalmopathy tested prospective prediction of ophthalmopathy.

Summary of the overall study and its limitations: During validation, the model predicted progression to ophthalmopathy a median of about 6.3 months ahead of onset, with around 65% sensitivity and 72.22% specificity. Most expanded thyroid clonotypes (frequency above 0.001) were also detected in blood, suggesting blood repertoires may reflect thyroid immune responses. A 13 V-J signature model separated ophthalmopathy from stable hyperthyroidism, with 87.88% sensitivity and about 81% specificity in cross-validation and 80%/75% in testing. Sample size was not statistically predetermined, and blinding of investigators to group allocation was not performed.

Stable Graves' hyperthyroidism was defined as no progression to ophthalmopathy during 18 months of follow-up. Hyperthyroidism patients were aged 18 to 65 years and newly diagnosed, with disease duration of less than 2 months. Patients with uncontrolled infections, other autoimmune diseases, pregnancy or lactation were excluded. Clinical symptoms, serum thyroxine and TRAb, thyroid ultrasound, and orbital computed tomography formed the basis for the diagnoses. PBMCs were separated from 10 ml of fresh peripheral blood using Ficoll-Paque density gradient centrifugation. Total RNA was extracted with Trizol reagent, and quality was checked on an Agilent 2100 Bioanalyzer. The TCR beta CDR3 regions were amplified from the RNA transcripts. For the first round of RT-PCR on the TCR CDR3, the HTBI primer set was used together with the Qiagen OneStep RT-PCR kit. The libraries were constructed in a second round of multiplex PCR and then size-selected and purified. Sequencing of the libraries was done on an Illumina HiSeq2000 using paired-end 100 bp reads. For the original study's pipeline: Raw data were processed with SOAPnuke, discarding reads with adapters, uncalled bases, mean Phred below 15, or no exact constant-primer or identifier match. COPE v1.2.5 was used to merge the high-quality paired reads, and each unique nucleotide sequence was defined as a clonotype. MiTCR v1.1 was used to align the clonotypes against IMGT TRBV, TRBD and TRBJ reference segments. The analysis was restricted to V-J combinations with a frequency above 0.0001, which together covered 98% to 99.2% of the repertoires. A TCS score was defined as the ratio between F50 (clonal expansion) and ExV (chaos), using BLOSUM62-based TCRdist between CDR3 peptides within each V-J. Welch's t-statistics and random forest reduced just over 500 V-J features to some 14, which were used in a naive Bayes classifier (R e1071). Starting from the raw public reads, TCRdb applied fastp trimming at Q25, assembled clones with MiXCR and retained in-frame beta chains. Every CDR3 protein is listed once, alongside the most common genes and DNA of its rows. The V and J calls and clone size come from TCRdb's table, not from the authors' own analysis. The sample has hundreds of thousands of distinct CDR3 sequences on record, 16% of them singletons. More than 15% of the sample is in the top ten clones.

This clonotype was recorded many times. Its antigen remains undetermined. The input lacks base qualities; no much larger clone sits a single base away. The sequenced material came from blood. The source is a woman aged 18-29 years with Graves' hyperthyroidism.

The DNA is as follows: TGCAGTGCTAGAGTTGGGGCAGTGGAGACCCAGTACTTC. It translates as CSARVGAVETQYF. Recombination joined TRBV20-1 with TRBJ2-5; possibly the D gene is TRBD1, per 5 matching bases. The CDR3 spans 13 residues, from the cysteine through the phenylalanine. Only the CDR3 region is kept as DNA, spanning 39 bases read in frame from base 1. CDR1 DFQATT and CDR2 SNEGSKA were looked up in the germline V gene (reference sequence). V loses 1 base, J loses 5 bases, and the germline ends lie 11 bases apart.